The 30 T cell receptor beta chains listed next were all sequenced from one sample in a study of T cell responses to AZD1222 COVID-19 vaccine. TCRdb's copy holds only in-frame clones and misses some; the assay was immunoSEQ multiplex PCR. Among under 200,000 clones listed, under 95% were seen once. The specimen was peripheral blood, collected on day 0 of AZD1222 vaccination. Receptor source: an adult in good health.

The chain uses TRBV24-1 and TRBJ2-1, with 12 bases identical to TRBD2. This CDR3 has 16 residues. Germline loops: CDR1 KGHDR, CDR2 SFDVKD. The junction had 4 bases not matched to a gene; V was cut back by 3 bases and J by 5 bases. The CDR3 DNA sequence: TGTGCCACCAGTGATCCAGGACTAGCGGGAAACAATGAGCAGTTCTTC. Residues: CATSDPGLAGNNEQFF.

The rearrangement links TRBV27 to TRBJ2-1; TRBD1 agrees at 9 bases. CDR1 MNHEY and CDR2 SMNVEV come from the germline V gene (reference sequence). The V and J ends lost 6 bases and 8 bases, in that order; junction bases with no gene match: 5. There are 13 residues in the CDR3. The CDR3 DNA is TGTGCCAGCAGGCGGACAGGGGAGGATGAGCAGTTCTTC. Translation gives CASRRTGEDEQFF.

The chain uses TRBV6-2 or TRBV6-3 and TRBJ2-6, with no clear D. The CDR3 covers 14 residues. Deletions cut 3 bases from V and 2 bases from J, with 5 bases between. The germline CDR1 and CDR2 sequences are MNHEY and SVGEGT. The CDR3 is CASSYLAGANVLTF. The CDR3 region has the DNA TGTGCCAGCAGTTATCTCGCTGGGGCCAACGTCCTGACTTTC.

The rearrangement joins TRBV2 to TRBJ1-3; weak D call: TRBD1 (5 bases). This CDR3 has 14 residues. From germline, CDR1 is SNHLY and CDR2 FYNNEI. V lost 5 bases and J lost 1, with 9 bases in between. Written as DNA, the CDR3 is TGTGCCAGCAGTCCCGGGGGATCTGGAAACACCATATATTTT. Protein sequence: CASSPGGSGNTIYF.

The J gene is TRBJ2-7, the V gene TRBV11-2; no clear D gene. CDR1 SGHAT and CDR2 FQNNGV come from the germline V gene. The CDR3 extends over 13 amino acids. V was trimmed by 1 base and J by 3 bases, leaving 7 bases between them. The CDR3 region is CASSLGEIYEQYF. The CDR3 DNA reads as TGTGCCAGCAGCTTAGGAGAAATCTACGAGCAGTACTTC. The entire variable domain, with the rest obtained from reference TRBV11-2 and TRBJ2-7, is as follows: EAGVAQSPRYKIIEKRQSVAFWCNPISGHATLYWYQQILGQGPKLLIQFQNNGVVDDSQLPKDRFSAERLKGVDSTLKIQPAKLEDSAVYLCASSLGEIYEQYFGPGTRLTVT.

V usage is TRBV7-3 and J usage is TRBJ2-2; the match to TRBD1 covers 8 bases. V was clipped by 5 bases and J by 5 bases; unmatched bases: 7. The CDR3 is 15 amino acids. CDR1 and CDR2 from the germline V gene are SGHTA and FQGTGA. The CDR3 DNA follows: TGTGCCAGCAGCCCGACAGGGGCGCAGACCGGGGAGCTGTTTTTT. Its protein product is CASSPTGAQTGELFF.

This chain uses TRBV10-3 with TRBJ2-4, with unresolved D. In germline, CDR1 is ENHRY, CDR2 SYGVKD. Deletions cut 3 bases from V and 4 bases from J, with 10 bases between. There are 14 residues in the CDR3. The CDR3 loop is CAISDVGPKNIQYF. CDR3 bases: TGTGCCATCAGTGACGTGGGCCCTAAAAACATTCAGTACTTC.

This clone was found a few times. The chain uses TRBV5-1 and TRBJ1-2; D unresolved. The CDR3 loop spans 13 amino acids. Trimming pared 5 bases from V and 5 bases from J, leaving 13 bases between. CDR1 and CDR2 (germline): SGHRS, YFSETQ. CDR3 bases: TGCGCCAGCAGACCTGACGGATTATATGGCTACACCTTC. It encodes CASRPDGLYGYTF.

This chain joins TRBV5-5 and TRBJ2-5, with D tentatively TRBD1 (5 bases). The V gene lost 4 bases and the J gene lost 2 bases, with 15 bases spanning the gap. The germline CDR1 and CDR2 sequences are SGHKS and YYEKEE (reference sequence). The CDR3 is made up of 15 amino acids. The CDR3 protein is CASSAPWGRQETQYF. The CDR3 DNA reads as TGTGCCAGCAGCGCTCCGTGGGGCAGACAAGAGACCCAGTACTTC.

The rearrangement uses TRBV13 and TRBJ1-6; D is uncertain. Germline loops: CDR1 PRHDT, CDR2 FYEKMQ (reference sequence). V lost 4 bases and J lost 6, with 13 bases in between. This CDR3 is built from 15 residues. CDR3 loop: CASSSRIHINSPLHF. Written as DNA, the CDR3 is TGTGCCAGCAGCTCACGAATTCATATTAATTCACCCCTCCACTTT.

The V and J genes are TRBV9 and TRBJ2-2, with 8 bases identical to TRBD2. Germline values: CDR1 SGDLS, CDR2 YYNGEE. The CDR3 covers 18 residues. Losses at the gene ends were 2 bases for V and 0 bases for J; bases not matched to a gene: 9. The CDR3, as DNA: TGTGCCAGCAGCGTCGTCAGCGGGGGTTTCGCGAACACCGGGGAGCTGTTTTTT. This sequence encodes CASSVVSGGFANTGELFF.

V gene TRBV27 combines with J gene TRBJ1-2; 8 positions agree with TRBD1. This CDR3 spans 14 amino acids. Germline CDR1 MNHEY, CDR2 SMNVEV (reference sequence). J lost 3 bases, V lost 5 bases, and 5 bases had no gene match. The CDR3 region has the DNA TGTGCCAGCAGTGACAGGGGTTCTCACTATGGCTACACCTTC. This encodes CASSDRGSHYGYTF.

The rearrangement links TRBV27 to TRBJ1-4, with a weak D call TRBD1 (5 bases). V was cut by 3 bases and J by 8 bases, with 16 bases left in between. The CDR3 runs 15 residues. CDR1 and CDR2 from the germline V gene are MNHEY and SMNVEV (reference sequence). Here the CDR3 reads CASSFLRERGEKLFF. As DNA, the CDR3 is TGTGCCAGCAGTTTTCTGCGGGAGCGGGGGGAAAAACTGTTTTTT.

The V and J genes are TRBV28 and TRBJ2-7; a possible D gene is TRBD1 (6 bases). Germline V CDR1 and CDR2: MDHEN, SYDVKM. The V and J ends lost 3 bases and 3 bases respectively, with 9 bases between them. The CDR3 length is 13 residues. The CDR3 loop reads CASSLYRDYEQYF. CDR3 coding DNA: TGTGCCAGCAGTTTGTACAGGGACTACGAGCAGTACTTC.

The chain links TRBV20-1 to TRBJ1-1, with D hard to call. CDR1 and CDR2 (germline): DFQATT, SNEGSKA (reference sequence). V gave up 3 bases and J gave up 5 bases, with 16 bases separating them. This CDR3 spans 14 amino acids. CDR3 nucleotides: TGCAGTGCTAGTGAGGGCAGTCTTTTTACTGAAGCTTTCTTT. It translates to CSASEGSLFTEAFF.

The chain recombines TRBV5-1 with TRBJ1-6, with 9 bases matching TRBD1. The germline V gene encodes CDR1 SGHRS and CDR2 YFSETQ. There are 14 residues in the CDR3. V lost 3 bases to trimming and J lost 10 bases; unmatched junction nucleotides: 5. The CDR3 region has the DNA TGCGCCAGCAGCTCACAGGGGGCAGGATCACCCCTCCACTTT. It is translated as CASSSQGAGSPLHF. The variable domain in full, completed from reference TRBV5-1 and TRBJ1-6, reads KAGVTQTPRYLIKTRGQQVTLSCSPISGHRSVSWYQQTPGQGLQFLFEYFSETQRNKGNFPGRFSGRQFSNSRSEMNVSTLELGDSALYLCASSSQGAGSPLHFGNGTRLTVT.

V and J are TRBV3-1 (or the pseudogene TRBV3-2) and TRBJ1-2, with D maybe TRBD1 (6 bases). The germline V and J ends were trimmed by 3 bases and 4 bases, with 18 bases remaining between them. The CDR3 sequence is 16 residues long. Looked up from germline, CDR1 is LGHDT and CDR2 is YNNKEL (reference sequence). CDR3 residues: CASSHSPGVGTYGYTF. CDR3 sequence (DNA): TGTGCCAGCAGCCACTCCCCAGGGGTTGGCACCTATGGCTACACCTTC.

The chain combines TRBV5-5 with TRBJ1-6; 7 bases line up with TRBD1. The CDR3 contains 15 residues. After removal of 2 bases from V and 9 bases from J, the junction contained 8 bases not matched to a gene. Germline V gives CDR1 SGHKS, CDR2 YYEKEE (reference sequence). CDR3 DNA sequence: TGTGCCAGCAGCTTTACAGGGGCCTTTCTTTCACCCCTCCACTTT. Amino acid sequence: CASSFTGAFLSPLHF.

This chain links TRBV9 with TRBJ2-3; TRBD1 might be the D (5 bases). The V end lost 7 bases, the J end lost 2 bases, and 8 bases lay between the germline ends. From germline, CDR1 is SGDLS and CDR2 YYNGEE. The CDR3 is made up of 12 amino acids. CDR3: CASGADTDTQYF. CDR3 sequence (DNA): TGTGCCAGCGGGGCGGACACAGATACGCAGTATTTT.

The CDR3 sequence is CASSPGQGQPQHF. The CDR3 region has the DNA TGTGCCAGCAGCCCCGGCCAGGGTCAGCCCCAGCATTTT. The chain combines TRBV3-1 (or the pseudogene TRBV3-2) with TRBJ1-5; possible D gene TRBD1, 5 bases. Germline values: CDR1 LGHDT, CDR2 YNNKEL (reference sequence). V shed 4 bases and J shed 6 bases, with 10 bases lying between them. The CDR3 loop spans 13 amino acids.

V usage is TRBV7-9 and J usage is TRBJ2-3; D is unclear. Germline lookup yields CDR1 SEHNR and CDR2 FQNEAQ (reference sequence). Trimming shortened V by 0 bases and J by 10 bases, and 14 bases separated the two germline ends. This CDR3 contains 14 residues. The CDR3 nucleotides are TGTGCCAGCAGCTTAGCTTTGGCTAGTTCACCGCAGTATTTT. This translates into CASSLALASSPQYF.

This clone was detected once. The chain is built from TRBV24-1 and TRBJ2-3; 9 nucleotides agree with TRBD2. Looked up from germline, CDR1 is KGHDR and CDR2 is SFDVKD. There are 14 residues in the CDR3. J was trimmed by 5 bases and V by 9 bases; bases with no gene match: 8. The chain's CDR3 is CATRGLAGIDTQYF. The CDR3 DNA reads TGTGCCACCCGGGGACTAGCTGGCATAGATACGCAGTATTTT.

This clone was detected only once. The chain has TRBV2 and TRBJ1-1, with a possible D match to TRBD1 (5 bases). V was trimmed by 7 bases and J by 1 base, leaving 16 bases between them. CDR1 and CDR2 (germline): SNHLY, FYNNEI. The CDR3 is 15 residues long. The CDR3 DNA reads as TGTGCCAGCAATTGGGAGACAGCGGGGAACACTGAAGCTTTCTTT. Protein sequence: CASNWETAGNTEAFF.

The chain employs TRBV7-9 and TRBJ2-5; D is undetermined. The CDR3 consists of 13 residues. CDR1 is SEHNR, CDR2 FQNEAQ, per germline (reference sequence). Trimming took off 7 bases at V and 4 bases at J, with 13 bases between the two ends. CDR3 in amino acids: CASNVNPGETQYF. For the CDR3, the DNA is TGTGCCAGCAACGTAAATCCCGGAGAGACCCAGTACTTC.

This chain uses TRBV13 with TRBJ2-7; 9 bases are a match to TRBD1. The V and J ends lost 6 bases and 3 bases, in that order; junction bases with no gene match: 6. Germline V gene sequence: CDR1 PRHDT, CDR2 FYEKMQ (reference sequence). CDR3 length: 14 residues. The CDR3: CASSSGQGYYEQYF. The CDR3 DNA is TGTGCCAGCAGTTCGGGACAGGGATACTACGAGCAGTACTTC.

The rearrangement links TRBV28 to TRBJ1-5, with D possibly being TRBD1 (5 bases). This CDR3 has 15 amino acids. From germline, CDR1 is MDHEN and CDR2 SYDVKM. Trimming pared 3 bases from V and 5 bases from J, leaving 14 bases between. The CDR3 here is CASSLGRGSDQPQHF. CDR3 in DNA: TGTGCCAGCAGTTTGGGGCGGGGTAGTGATCAGCCCCAGCATTTT.

In DNA, the CDR3 is TGTGCCACCAGTGACTCATATTACGAGCAGTACTTC. Translating gives CATSDSYYEQYF. This chain links TRBV24-1 with TRBJ2-7; D is unresolved. CDR3 length: 12 residues. The germline V gene has CDR1 KGHDR and CDR2 SFDVKD. V dropped 4 bases and J dropped 4 bases, with 7 bases sitting between them.

The CDR3 loop reads CASGTSGMWFNEQFF. Written as DNA, the CDR3 is TGTGCTAGTGGTACTAGCGGGATGTGGTTCAATGAGCAGTTCTTC. This chain uses TRBV12-5 with TRBJ2-1; 10 positions agree with TRBD2. Looked up from germline, CDR1 is LGHNT and CDR2 is FRNRAP. CDR3 length: 15 residues. J lost 6 bases, V lost 5 bases, and 7 bases had no gene match.

The chain links TRBV5-5 to TRBJ1-4; D may be TRBD1 (6 bases). V was cut by 3 bases and J by 4 bases, with 16 bases left in between. Germline lookup yields CDR1 SGHKS and CDR2 YYEKEE (reference sequence). This CDR3 has 16 amino acids. The CDR3 region is CASSYPGVSYNEKLFF. In DNA, the CDR3 is TGTGCCAGCAGCTACCCAGGGGTGAGCTATAATGAAAAACTGTTTTTT.

This clone showed up just a few times. The chain links TRBV27 to TRBJ2-7, with D possibly being TRBD2 (6 bases). The length of the CDR3 is 14 residues. Germline assignment: CDR1 MNHEY and CDR2 SMNVEV (reference sequence). Trimming left V 2 bases short and J 5 bases short, with 13 bases between. CDR3 nucleotide sequence: TGTGCCAGCAGTTTAACTAGCCCTCGGAACGAGCAGTACTTC. It encodes CASSLTSPRNEQYF.